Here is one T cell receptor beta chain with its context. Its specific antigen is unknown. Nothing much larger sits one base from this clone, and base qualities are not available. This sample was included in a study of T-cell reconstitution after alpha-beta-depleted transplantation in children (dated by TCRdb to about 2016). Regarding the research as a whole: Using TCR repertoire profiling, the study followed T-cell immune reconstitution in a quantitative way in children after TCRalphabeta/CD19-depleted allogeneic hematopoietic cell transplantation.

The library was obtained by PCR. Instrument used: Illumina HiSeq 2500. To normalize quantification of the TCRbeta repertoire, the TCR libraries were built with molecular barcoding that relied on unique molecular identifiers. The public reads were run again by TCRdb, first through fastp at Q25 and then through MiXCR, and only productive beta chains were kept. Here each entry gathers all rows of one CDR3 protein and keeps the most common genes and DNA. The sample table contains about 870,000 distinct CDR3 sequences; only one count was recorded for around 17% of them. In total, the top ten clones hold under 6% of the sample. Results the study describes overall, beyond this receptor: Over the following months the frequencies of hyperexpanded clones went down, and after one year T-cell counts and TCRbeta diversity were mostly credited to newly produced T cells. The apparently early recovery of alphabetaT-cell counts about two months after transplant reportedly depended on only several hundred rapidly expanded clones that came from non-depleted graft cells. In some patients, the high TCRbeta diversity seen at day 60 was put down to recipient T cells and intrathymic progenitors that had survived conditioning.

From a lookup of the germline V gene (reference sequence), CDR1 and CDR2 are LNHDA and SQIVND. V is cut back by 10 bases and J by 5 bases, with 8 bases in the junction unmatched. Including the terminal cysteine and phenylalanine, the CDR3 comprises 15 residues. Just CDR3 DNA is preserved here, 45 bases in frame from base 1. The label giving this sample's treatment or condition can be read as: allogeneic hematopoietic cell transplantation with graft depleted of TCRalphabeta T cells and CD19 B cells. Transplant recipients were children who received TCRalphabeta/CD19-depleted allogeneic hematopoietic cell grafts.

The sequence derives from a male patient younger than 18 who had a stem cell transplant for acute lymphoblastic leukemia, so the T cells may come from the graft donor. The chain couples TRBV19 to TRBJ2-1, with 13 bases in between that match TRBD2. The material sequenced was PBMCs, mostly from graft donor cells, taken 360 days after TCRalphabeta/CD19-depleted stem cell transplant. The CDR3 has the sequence CAISGLAGSDNEQFF. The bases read TGTGCCATTTCGGGACTAGCGGGGTCGGACAATGAGCAGTTCTTC.